This TCR beta chain was sequenced during a study of T cells in Graves' hyperthyroidism and ophthalmopathy (dated by TCRdb to about 2019). For context, the study as a whole: Peripheral blood samples were taken at the time of initial diagnosis, prior to any treatment. TCR V-J signatures able to tell the groups apart were searched for in a discovery cohort of some 100 patients, of whom 40 to 45 had Graves' ophthalmopathy and 57 had stable Graves' hyperthyroidism. Whether ophthalmopathy could be predicted prospectively was tested in an independent validation cohort made up of fewer than 20 hyperthyroidism patients plus 17 patients who later progressed to ophthalmopathy. The roughly 91 discovery patients were randomly divided into training and test sets at a 7:3 ratio. The study also compared thyroid tissue and blood T-cell repertoires from more than five Graves' hyperthyroidism patients. Following sampling, methimazole starting at 30 mg daily was given to hyperthyroidism patients, and high-dose intravenous methylprednisolone was given to ophthalmopathy patients. TCR Vbeta CDR3 sequencing of 135 peripheral blood samples (under 45 ophthalmopathy, over 70 hyperthyroidism and approximately 17 progressor patients) is reported in the paper.

The TCR beta CDR3 regions were amplified from the RNA transcripts. For the first round of RT-PCR on the TCR CDR3, the HTBI primer set was used together with the Qiagen OneStep RT-PCR kit. The libraries were constructed in a second round of multiplex PCR and then size-selected and purified. Paired-end sequencing of the libraries was performed with 100 bp reads on an Illumina HiSeq2000. Per the original workflow: SOAPnuke was used to process the raw data, removing reads that contained adapters or uncalled bases, had a mean Phred below 15, or lacked an exact match to the constant primer or identifier. High-quality paired reads were merged using COPE v1.2.5, and each unique nucleotide sequence was defined as a clonotype. MiTCR v1.1 was used to align the clonotypes against IMGT TRBV, TRBD and TRBJ reference segments. The analysis was restricted to V-J combinations with a frequency above 0.0001, which together covered approximately 99% of the repertoires. The TCS score was defined as F50 (clonal expansion) divided by E x V (chaos), with BLOSUM62-based TCRdist calculated between CDR3 peptides within each V-J. Welch's t-statistics and random forest reduced approximately 520 V-J features to about 13, which were used in a naive Bayes classifier (R e1071). TCRdb applied fastp at Q25 and MiXCR to the public reads, then kept only in-frame beta chains. Every distinct CDR3 protein forms one entry, paired with its most common genes and DNA. Here the V and J calls rest on TCRdb's processing, not on the authors' analysis. The sample table contains about 380,000 distinct CDR3 sequences; only one count was recorded for 15% to 20% of them. Around 40% of the sample is in the top ten clones.

Per the germline V gene, SGDLS is the CDR1 and YYNGEE is the CDR2. From the cysteine up to the phenylalanine, the CDR3 has a length of 14 residues. Only the CDR3 region is kept as DNA, spanning 42 bases read in frame from base 1. Between the V and J ends, shortened by 6 bases and 6 bases respectively, the junction contains 15 bases. Ophthalmopathy patients had moderately to severely active disease, with a Clinical Activity Score of 3 or more, a NOSPECS grade of 4 or more, and a disease duration of less than 3 months. The study excluded patients with uncontrolled infections, other autoimmune diseases, pregnancy or lactation. Clinical symptoms, serum thyroxine and TRAb, thyroid ultrasound, and orbital computed tomography formed the basis for the diagnoses. Ficoll-Paque density gradient centrifugation was used to isolate PBMCs from approximately 10 ml of fresh peripheral blood. Total RNA was extracted using Trizol reagent, and RNA quality was assessed on an Agilent 2100 Bioanalyzer.

General conclusions and limits of the study: In cross-validation, a model built on a 13 V-J signature told ophthalmopathy apart from stable hyperthyroidism with approximately 90% sensitivity and around 84% specificity, and in testing the same model reached 80%/75%. Most expanded thyroid clonotypes (frequency above 0.001) were also detected in blood, suggesting blood repertoires may reflect thyroid immune responses. In validation, progression to ophthalmopathy was predicted by the model with about 70% sensitivity and 72% to 80% specificity, a median of approximately 6.5 months before onset. No statistical method was used to fix the sample size in advance, and group allocation was not hidden from the investigators.

This clonotype has ten or more counts. The clone's antigen remains unknown. Base qualities were left out, and no much larger clone turns up one base away. Sequenced material: blood. This TCR was recovered from a man aged 18 to 35 with Graves' ophthalmopathy. This sequence uses TRBV9 and TRBJ1-4; the D gene remains uncertain. The DNA sequence is as follows: TGTGCCAGCACATTGCACGCTGGGGATGAAAAACTGTTTTTT. It encodes CASTLHAGDEKLFF.